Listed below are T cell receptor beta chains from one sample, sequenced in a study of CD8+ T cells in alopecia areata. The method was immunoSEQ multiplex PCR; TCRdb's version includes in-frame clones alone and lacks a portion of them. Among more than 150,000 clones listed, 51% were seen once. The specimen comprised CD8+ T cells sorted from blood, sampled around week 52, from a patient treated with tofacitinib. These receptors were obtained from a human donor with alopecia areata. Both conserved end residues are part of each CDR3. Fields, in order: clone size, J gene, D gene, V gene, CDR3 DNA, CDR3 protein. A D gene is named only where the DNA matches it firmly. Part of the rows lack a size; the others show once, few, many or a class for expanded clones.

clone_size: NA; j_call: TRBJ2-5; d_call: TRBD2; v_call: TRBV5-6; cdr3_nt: TGTGCCAGCCTGGCTAGCGGGGGGTTAGAGACCCAGTACTTC; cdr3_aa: CASLASGGLETQYF
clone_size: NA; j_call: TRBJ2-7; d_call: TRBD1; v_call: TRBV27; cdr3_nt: TGTGCCAGCACAGACAGGGTGTTCCCCCACGAGCAGTACTTC; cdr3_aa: CASTDRVFPHEQYF
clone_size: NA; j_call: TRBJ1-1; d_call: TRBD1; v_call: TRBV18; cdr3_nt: TGTGCCAGCTCACCCGGACAGGGGGTCGCTGAAGCTTTCTTT; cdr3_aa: CASSPGQGVAEAFF
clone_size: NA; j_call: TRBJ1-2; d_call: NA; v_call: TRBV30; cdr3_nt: TGTGCCTGGAGTAGGCTGGCAGGGAGGGTTCCATATGGCTACACCTTC; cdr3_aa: CAWSRLAGRVPYGYTF
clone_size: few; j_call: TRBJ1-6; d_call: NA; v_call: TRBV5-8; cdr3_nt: TGTGCCAGCAGCTTTCCCATAGGCTATAATTCACCCCTCCACTTT; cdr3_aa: CASSFPIGYNSPLHF
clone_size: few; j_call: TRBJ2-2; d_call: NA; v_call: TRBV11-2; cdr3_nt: TGTGCCAGCAGCCCAAGAGGGCCCGGGGAGCTGTTTTTT; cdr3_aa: CASSPRGPGELFF
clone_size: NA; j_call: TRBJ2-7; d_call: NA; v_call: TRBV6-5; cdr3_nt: TGTGCCAGCAGTTACAAGGGCTCGCGGGTGTACGAGCAGTACTTC; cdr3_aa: CASSYKGSRVYEQYF
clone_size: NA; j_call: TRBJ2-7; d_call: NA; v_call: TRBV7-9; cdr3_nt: TGTGCCAGCTCTCGGGCGACCTACGAGCAGTACTTC; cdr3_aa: CASSRATYEQYF
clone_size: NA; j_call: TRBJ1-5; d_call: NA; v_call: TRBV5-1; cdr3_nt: TGCGCCAGCAGCTTGGGGGCCGGCGACAATCAGCCCCAGCATTTT; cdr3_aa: CASSLGAGDNQPQHF
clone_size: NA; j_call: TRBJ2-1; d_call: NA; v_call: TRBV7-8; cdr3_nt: TGTGCCAGCAGCTCCCTGAGTGGGTACAATGAGCAGTTCTTC; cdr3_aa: CASSSLSGYNEQFF
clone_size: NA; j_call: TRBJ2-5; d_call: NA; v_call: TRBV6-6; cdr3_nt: TGTGCCAGCAGTTACTCGACGATGGAGACCCAGTACTTC; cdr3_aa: CASSYSTMETQYF
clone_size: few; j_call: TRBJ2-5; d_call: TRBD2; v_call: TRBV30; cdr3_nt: TGTGCCTGGAGTGTCGGGAGCATGGGGGGGCAAGAGACCCAGTACTTC; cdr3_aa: CAWSVGSMGGQETQYF
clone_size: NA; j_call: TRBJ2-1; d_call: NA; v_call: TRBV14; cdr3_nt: TGTGCCAGCAGCCAAATAGGCGGGGGCCCCTACAATGAGCAGTTCTTC; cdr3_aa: CASSQIGGGPYNEQFF
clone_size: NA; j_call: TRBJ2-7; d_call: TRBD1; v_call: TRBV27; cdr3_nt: TGTGCCAGCAGCCTAGGACAGGGGCGCTACGAGCAGTACTTC; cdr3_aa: CASSLGQGRYEQYF
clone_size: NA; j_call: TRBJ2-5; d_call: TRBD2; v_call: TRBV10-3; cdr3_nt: TGTGCCATCAGTGATTTCCAGGGACTAGCCCAAGAGACCCAGTACTTC; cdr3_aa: CAISDFQGLAQETQYF
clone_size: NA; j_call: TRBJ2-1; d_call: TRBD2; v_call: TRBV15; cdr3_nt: TGTGCCACCAGCAGAGAGAGGGCGGGGGGAGCGTCCCCTCCCCATGAGCAGTTCTTC; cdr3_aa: CATSRERAGGASPPHEQFF